This T cell receptor (beta chain) is from a study of CD8 T cells in ankylosing spondylitis. TCRdb re-called the 5' RACE reads with MiXCR, one entry per CDR3 protein. The table records about 340,000 distinct CDR3 sequences, roughly 14% of them present only once. This clonotype has only a few counts. Antigen: not known. Study findings and constraints: A motif in TCR beta, a set of eight or nine highly homologous variants, appeared characteristic of ankylosing spondylitis blood. Matched ankylosing spondylitis synovial fluid reportedly contained a significantly enriched population of disease-linked clones.

The CDR3 extends over 18 amino acids. The germline V gene encodes CDR1 WSHSY and CDR2 SAAADI. The V gene lost 6 bases and the J gene lost 1 base, with 23 bases spanning the gap. The receptor was isolated from a male donor with ankylosing spondylitis or in good health (not recorded which). V is TRBV10-2 and J is TRBJ2-3, with D tentatively TRBD1 (5 bases). Sample: blood, either unsorted or a sorted T cell fraction (not recorded which). CDR3 in amino acids: CASRGGRAPVLGTDTQYF. CDR3 DNA sequence: TGCGCCAGCAGAGGCGGCAGGGCCCCCGTTTTGGGCACAGATACGCAGTATTTT.